A single TCR beta chain is shown here with its context. Its specificity is not known. CD8 cells classed as naive were CD45RO-negative and positively selected for CCR7, excluding terminally differentiated effector memory CD45RA+ cells. This sample was included in a study of shared clonotypes between healthy human individuals. Sequencing used immunoSEQ multiplex PCR; TCRdb keeps in-frame clones, though not all of them. The table lists under 850,000 clones, 85% to 95% of them singletons, with about 25% in the top ten. CDR1 is SGHTA and CDR2 is FQGTGA in the germline V gene. The CDR3 is made up of 16 amino acids. Trimming removed 5 bases at V and 2 bases at J, with 17 bases between. Findings of the study overall: Generally, estimated richness proved larger in naive subsets than it did in memory subsets.

The TCR comes from a man aged 25-45 years in good health. The sequenced material came from naive CD8+ T cells sorted from blood. The chain combines TRBV7-3 with TRBJ2-3; tentative D call: TRBD2 (5 bases). CDR3 DNA sequence: TGTGCCAGCAGCGCCAGCCCTAGCAGACCCACAGATACGCAGTATTTT. Translating it yields CASSASPSRPTDTQYF.